This note documents a single T cell receptor beta chain sequence. CDR1 is MDHEN and CDR2 is SYDVKM in the germline V gene. The CDR3 has 12 amino acids. V was clipped by 4 bases and J by 6 bases; unmatched bases: 3. The data originate from a study of blood T cell repertoires in COVID-19. Study in general: Researchers got acute and convalescent COVID-19 samples from the United States, Italy and Spain. Nucleic acid was either cDNA or gDNA, and it came from T cells, B-cell-depleted T cells, or PBMCs.

Study processing details: Reference gene primer amplification gave estimated nucleated cell counts. TCRdb keeps only in-frame clones here, not all; method: immunoSEQ multiplex PCR. V and J calls and clone size are given by that table; D and trimming were obtained from the DNA. The sample has almost 50,000 clones; over 65% are singletons. The rearrangement links TRBV28 to TRBJ2-7; 7 positions agree with TRBD1. The clonotype originates from a woman in her seventies with acute or convalescent COVID-19. Sequencing was carried out using peripheral blood. The CDR3 region is CASSSTGPEQYF. For the CDR3, the DNA is TGTGCCAGCAGTTCGACAGGGCCCGAGCAGTACTTC.